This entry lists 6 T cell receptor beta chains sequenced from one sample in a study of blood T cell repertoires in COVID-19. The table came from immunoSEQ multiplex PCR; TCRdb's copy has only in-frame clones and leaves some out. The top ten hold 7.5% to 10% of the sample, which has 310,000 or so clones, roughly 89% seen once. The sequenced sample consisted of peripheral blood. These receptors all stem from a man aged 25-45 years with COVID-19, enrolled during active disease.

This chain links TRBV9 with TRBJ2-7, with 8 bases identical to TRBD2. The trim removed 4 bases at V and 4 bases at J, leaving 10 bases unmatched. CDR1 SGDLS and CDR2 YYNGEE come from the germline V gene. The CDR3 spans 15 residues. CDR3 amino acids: CASSQQGLDGYEQYF. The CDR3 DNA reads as TGTGCCAGCAGCCAACAGGGACTAGATGGTTACGAGCAGTACTTC.

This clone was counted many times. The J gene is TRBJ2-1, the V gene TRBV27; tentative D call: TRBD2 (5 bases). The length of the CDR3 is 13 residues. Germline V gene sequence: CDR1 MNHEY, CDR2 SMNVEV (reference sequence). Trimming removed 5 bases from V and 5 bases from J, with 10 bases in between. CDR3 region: CASSVPGNNEQFF. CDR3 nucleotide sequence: TGTGCCAGCAGTGTACCCGGGAACAATGAGCAGTTCTTC.

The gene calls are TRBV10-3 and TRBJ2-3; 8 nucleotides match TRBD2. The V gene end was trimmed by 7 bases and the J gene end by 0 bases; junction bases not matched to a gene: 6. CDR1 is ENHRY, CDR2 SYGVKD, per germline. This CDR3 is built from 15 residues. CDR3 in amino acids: CAIKSGSPSTDTQYF. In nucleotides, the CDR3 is TGTGCCATCAAAAGCGGGAGCCCCAGCACAGATACGCAGTATTTT.

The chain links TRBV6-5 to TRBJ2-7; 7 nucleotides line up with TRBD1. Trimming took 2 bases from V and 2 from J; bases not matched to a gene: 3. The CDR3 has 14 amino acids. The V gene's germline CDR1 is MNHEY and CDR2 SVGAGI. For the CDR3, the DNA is TGTGCCAGCAGTTACGGACAGGCAACCTACGAGCAGTACTTC. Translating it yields CASSYGQATYEQYF.

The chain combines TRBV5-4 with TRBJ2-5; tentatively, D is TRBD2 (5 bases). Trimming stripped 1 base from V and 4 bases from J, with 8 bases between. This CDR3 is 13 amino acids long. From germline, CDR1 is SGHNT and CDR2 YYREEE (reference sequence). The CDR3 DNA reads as TGTGCCAGCAGCTTGCGAGGGATAGAGACCCAGTACTTC. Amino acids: CASSLRGIETQYF.

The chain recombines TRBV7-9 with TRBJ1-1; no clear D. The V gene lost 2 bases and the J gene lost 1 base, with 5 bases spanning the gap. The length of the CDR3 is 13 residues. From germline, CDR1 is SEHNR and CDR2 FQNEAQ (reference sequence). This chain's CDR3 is CASSLYGNTEAFF. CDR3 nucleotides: TGTGCCAGCAGCTTATACGGGAACACTGAAGCTTTCTTT.